A selection of T cell receptor beta chains follows, all from one sample in a study of technical replicates of blood from a few donors. Clones were read by immunoSEQ multiplex PCR, and TCRdb kept only the in-frame ones, dropping some. Of about 82,000 clones listed, around 90% are singletons. The sample consisted of T cells isolated from PBMCs. These receptors all stem from a human donor in good health. CDR3s include the opening cysteine and the closing phenylalanine or tryptophan. A D gene is named only where the DNA matches it firmly. Clone size is stated in some rows and not others, as once, few, many or a class when expanded.

size: -
D: -
V: TRBV19
J: TRBJ1-1
CDR3: CASSIFGTLNTEAFF
DNA: TGTGCCAGTAGTATTTTTGGGACACTTAACACTGAAGCTTTCTTT

size: -
D: TRBD2
V: TRBV11-2
J: TRBJ2-1
CDR3: CASSLDQFLLAGVGVQFF
DNA: TGTGCCAGCAGCTTAGATCAGTTTCTCCTAGCGGGAGTCGGGGTACAGTTCTTC

size: -
D: -
V: TRBV19
J: TRBJ2-1
CDR3: CASSISDSYNEQFF
DNA: TGTGCCAGTAGTATCTCGGACAGCTACAATGAGCAGTTCTTC

size: -
D: -
V: TRBV6-6
J: TRBJ1-5
CDR3: CASSLESNQPQHF
DNA: TGTGCCAGCAGTTTGGAGAGCAATCAGCCCCAGCATTTT

size: -
D: -
V: TRBV27
J: TRBJ2-7
CDR3: CASSLTLGGLYEQYF
DNA: TGTGCCAGCAGTTTAACTTTGGGGGGGCTCTACGAGCAGTACTTC

size: -
D: TRBD2
V: TRBV2
J: TRBJ2-7
CDR3: CASRYTSGPSYEQYF
DNA: TGTGCCAGCAGATATACTAGCGGACCCTCCTACGAGCAGTACTTC

size: few
D: -
V: TRBV6-5
J: TRBJ1-1
CDR3: CASSPPTGLTEAFF
DNA: TGTGCCAGCAGTCCCCCAACAGGCCTCACTGAAGCTTTCTTT

size: -
D: -
V: TRBV6-5
J: TRBJ2-1
CDR3: CASSWGHQGEQFF
DNA: TGTGCCAGCAGTTGGGGCCACCAGGGTGAGCAGTTCTTC

size: -
D: -
V: TRBV28
J: TRBJ2-7
CDR3: CASSLGRSYEQYF
DNA: TGTGCCAGCAGTTTGGGGAGGTCCTACGAGCAGTACTTC

size: -
D: -
V: TRBV10-3
J: TRBJ2-7
CDR3: CASLGSGSYEQYF
DNA: TGTGCCAGTCTCGGATCAGGGTCCTACGAGCAGTACTTC

size: once
D: TRBD1
V: TRBV6-5
J: TRBJ2-1
CDR3: CASSYGDRVHEQFF
DNA: TGTGCCAGCAGTTACGGGGACAGGGTTCATGAGCAGTTCTTC

size: -
D: TRBD1
V: TRBV5-4
J: TRBJ1-4
CDR3: CASSPRQGSDEKLFF
DNA: TGTGCCAGCAGCCCCCGACAGGGGTCGGATGAAAAACTGTTTTTT